This T cell receptor (beta chain) is drawn from a study of cytomegalovirus exposure and HLA in healthy donors. Whole-study findings and limits: Exclusion applied to some V segments, including TRBV6-2 and TRBV6-3, as they were indistinguishable.

A word on this clone: The antigen remains unidentified.

This PCR relied on a set of 60 Vbeta primers and 13 Jbeta primers. Only in-frame clones appear in the TCRdb table, and some are missing; sequencing was by immunoSEQ multiplex PCR. This sample has roughly 180,000 clones, with about 85% found just once. The CDR3 has 15 residues. Healthy bone marrow donors made up the donors. These donors counted as nominally healthy when sampled, but unrecorded immune exposures were likely. The source of this sequence is a girl between 10 and 17 years old in good health and CMV-seropositive. The chain combines TRBV21-1 with TRBJ1-2; TRBD1 is the table's D call and was not checked against the DNA. TRBV21-1 is labeled a pseudogene. Sequenced: PBMCs. CDR3 in amino acids: CASSHKLQAFYGYTF. In nucleotides, the CDR3 is TGTGCCAGCAGTCATAAATTGCAGGCGTTCTATGGCTACACCTTC.